These 3 T cell receptor beta chains came from one sample sequenced in a study of blood T cell repertoires in COVID-19. Clones were sequenced by immunoSEQ multiplex PCR, and TCRdb holds only the in-frame ones, with some missing. The sample records 100,000 or so clones, roughly four fifths being singletons. Sequenced sample: peripheral blood. The receptors were gathered from a woman of 80 years or more with acute or convalescent COVID-19.

The chain has TRBV28 and TRBJ1-5; no clear D gene. Trimming left V 3 bases short and J 2 bases short, with 11 bases between. There are 15 residues in the CDR3. Germline CDR1 reads MDHEN; CDR2 reads SYDVKM. The CDR3 here is CASSFQSRGNQPQHF. In DNA, the CDR3 is TGTGCCAGCAGTTTTCAGTCCCGGGGCAATCAGCCCCAGCATTTT.

This clone was counted once. This chain uses TRBV4-3 with TRBJ1-2; the D is unclear. CDR1 LGHNA and CDR2 YSLEER come from the germline V gene. V was clipped by 0 bases and J by 4 bases, with 9 bases between them. This CDR3 is built from 14 residues. CDR3 nucleotides: TGCGCCAGCAGCCAAGACAGGAAACCCTATGGCTACACCTTC. Protein sequence: CASSQDRKPYGYTF.

This chain uses TRBV7-2 with TRBJ2-3; 8 bases map to TRBD2. CDR3 length equals 14 residues. The germline V gene encodes CDR1 SGHTA and CDR2 FQGNSA. V was pared by 6 bases and J by 5 bases, with 7 bases of the junction left unmatched. The CDR3, as DNA: TGTGCCAGCAGATTACTAGCGGCAGGAGATACGCAGTATTTT. It yields the protein CASRLLAAGDTQYF.